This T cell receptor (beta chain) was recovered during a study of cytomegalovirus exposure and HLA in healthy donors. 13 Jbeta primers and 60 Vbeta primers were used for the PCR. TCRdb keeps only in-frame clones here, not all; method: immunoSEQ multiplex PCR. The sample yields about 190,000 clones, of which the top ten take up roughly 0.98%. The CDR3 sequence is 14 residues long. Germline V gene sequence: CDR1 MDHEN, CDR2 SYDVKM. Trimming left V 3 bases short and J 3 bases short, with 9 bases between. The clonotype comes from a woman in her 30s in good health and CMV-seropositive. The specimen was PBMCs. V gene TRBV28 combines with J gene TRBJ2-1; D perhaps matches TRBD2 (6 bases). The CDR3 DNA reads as TGTGCCAGCAGTTTTGGGACTCACTACAATGAGCAGTTCTTC. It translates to CASSFGTHYNEQFF.